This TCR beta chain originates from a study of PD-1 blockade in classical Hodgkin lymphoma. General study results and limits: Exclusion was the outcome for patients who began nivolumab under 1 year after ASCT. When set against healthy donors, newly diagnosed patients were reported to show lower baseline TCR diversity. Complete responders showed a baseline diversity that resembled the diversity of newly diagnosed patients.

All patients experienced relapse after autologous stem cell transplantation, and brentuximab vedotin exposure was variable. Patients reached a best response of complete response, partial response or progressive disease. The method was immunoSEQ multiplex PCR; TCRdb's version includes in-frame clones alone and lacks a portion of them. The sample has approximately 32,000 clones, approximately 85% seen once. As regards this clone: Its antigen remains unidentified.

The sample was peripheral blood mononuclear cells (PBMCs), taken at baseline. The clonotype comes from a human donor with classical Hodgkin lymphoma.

The chain's CDR3 is CASSIDSRYTDTQYF. CDR3 DNA sequence: TGTGCCAGTAGTATAGACTCTAGATATACAGATACGCAGTATTTT. The chain recombines TRBV19 with TRBJ2-3; D uncertain. The CDR3 is made up of 15 amino acids. Deletions cut 0 bases from V and 3 bases from J, with 10 bases between. Germline V gene data show CDR1 as LNHDA and CDR2 as SQIVND (reference sequence). Full variable domain (missing parts from reference TRBV19 and TRBJ2-3): DGGITQSPKYLFRKEGQNVTLSCEQNLNHDAMYWYRQDPGQGLRLIYYSQIVNDFQKGDIAEGYSVSREKKESFPLTVTSAQKNPTAFYLCASSIDSRYTDTQYFGPGTRLTVL.